These 18 T cell receptor beta chains were sequenced from one sample in a study of T cells after yellow fever vaccination. TCRdb called the 5' RACE reads again in MiXCR, with one record for every CDR3 protein. The sample shows about 500,000 distinct CDR3 sequences, about a sixth of them seen only once. The source material was PBMCs, sampled 4 to 5 days after the first yellow fever vaccination. The receptors come from a man in his late teens or twenties who received the YFV17D yellow fever vaccine.

This clonotype occurred a few times. V gene TRBV28 combines with J gene TRBJ2-7; the D gene is possibly TRBD2 (5 bases). CDR1 MDHEN and CDR2 SYDVKM come from the germline V gene. The CDR3 is 14 amino acids. V lost 2 bases and J 3 bases, leaving 11 bases between the germline ends. CDR3 residues: CASSLHGESYEQYF. CDR3 nucleotide sequence: TGTGCCAGCAGTTTACACGGGGAGAGCTACGAGCAGTACTTC.

This chain connects TRBV7-9 to TRBJ2-6; D is ambiguous. This CDR3 spans 16 amino acids. CDR1 is SEHNR and CDR2 is FQNEAQ in the germline V gene (reference sequence). Trimming took 5 bases from V and 4 from J, leaving 15 bases between them. This CDR3 reads CASSGYEVTGANVLTF. In nucleotides, the CDR3 is TGTGCCAGCAGCGGGTACGAGGTTACGGGGGCCAACGTCCTGACTTTC. Combining the CDR3 with reference TRBV7-9 and TRBJ2-6 gives the whole variable domain DTGVSQNPRHKITKRGQNVTFRCDPISEHNRLYWYRQTLGQGPEFLTYFQNEAQLEKSRLLSDRFSAERPKGSFSTLEIQRTEQGDSAMYLCASSGYEVTGANVLTFGAGSRLTVL.

V is TRBV5-1 and J is TRBJ2-3, with a weak D call TRBD2 (6 bases). V shed 5 bases and J shed 4 bases, with 14 bases lying between them. The germline CDR1 and CDR2 sequences are SGHRS and YFSETQ. The CDR3 length is 14 residues. CDR3: CASSTGGIPDTQYF. CDR3 in DNA: TGCGCCAGCAGTACAGGAGGGATACCAGATACGCAGTATTTT.

The V call is TRBV10-3, the J call TRBJ2-3; TRBD2 aligns across 9 bases. Germline V gives CDR1 ENHRY, CDR2 SYGVKD. The CDR3 runs to 17 residues. Trimming at V came to 3 bases and at J to 3 bases, leaving 10 bases not matched to a gene. The DNA of the CDR3 is TGTGCCATCAGTGACCCTCCGGGTCTAGCGGGGACAGATACGCAGTATTTT. Translation gives CAISDPPGLAGTDTQYF.

This clonotype was recorded a few times. V and J are TRBV7-2 and TRBJ2-3; D tentatively reads TRBD1 or TRBD2 (5 bases each). The germline CDR1 and CDR2 sequences are SGHTA and FQGNSA. Trimming removed 1 base from V and 0 bases from J, with 11 bases in between. The CDR3 sequence is 16 residues long. The CDR3 coding sequence is TGTGCCAGCAGCTTAGGGGACGGGCCTAGCACAGATACGCAGTATTTT. It encodes CASSLGDGPSTDTQYF.

The V gene is TRBV6-1, the J gene TRBJ2-2, with 9 bases lining up with TRBD2. Trimming took 6 bases from V and 6 from J; bases not matched to a gene: 2. The CDR3 runs to 13 residues. The germline V gene encodes CDR1 MNHNS and CDR2 SASEGT. The CDR3 sequence is CASRASGAGELFF. The CDR3 DNA reads as TGTGCCAGCAGGGCTAGCGGGGCCGGGGAGCTGTTTTTT.

This clonotype showed up many times. The chain carries TRBV12-3 or TRBV12-4 and TRBJ2-1; 10 bases map to TRBD2. V shed 5 bases, J shed 4 bases, and the junction held 5 bases outside the gene matches. This CDR3 contains 15 residues. CDR3 sequence: CASSRTSGDYNEQFF. The CDR3 nucleotides are TGTGCCAGCAGTCGGACTAGCGGAGATTACAATGAGCAGTTCTTC.

This rearrangement joins TRBV12-3 or TRBV12-4 to TRBJ2-1; either TRBD1 or TRBD2 may fit D (5 bases each). The CDR3 consists of 13 residues. With 6 bases removed from V and 6 bases from J, the gap between germline ends came to 12 bases. As DNA, the CDR3 is TGTGCCAGCAGCCCGAATGGGGGCAATGAGCAGTTCTTC. Protein product: CASSPNGGNEQFF.

The chain uses TRBV5-1 and TRBJ2-6, with 8 bases matching TRBD1. The CDR3 loop spans 16 amino acids. With V trimmed by 7 bases and J by 0 bases, 6 bases remained unmatched. The germline gives CDR1 SGHRS, CDR2 YFSETQ. The CDR3 nucleotides are TGCGCCAGCGCCGGGACAGGTAGCTCTGGGGCCAACGTCCTGACTTTC. It yields the protein CASAGTGSSGANVLTF.

V usage is TRBV7-4 and J usage is TRBJ1-1, with 10 bases that match TRBD1. With 3 bases clipped from V and 5 bases from J, the junction kept 15 bases outside the gene matches. Germline V gives CDR1 SGHVT, CDR2 SQSDAQ. The CDR3 length is 18 residues. The CDR3, as DNA: TGTGCCAGCAGCTTCCGCCGGGACAGGGGTGGAGGTGATACTGAAGCTTTCTTT. The encoded protein is CASSFRRDRGGGDTEAFF.

This clonotype was seen more than once but under ten times. The rearrangement joins TRBV20-1 to TRBJ1-1, with 7 positions matching TRBD1. V trimming: 5 bases; J trimming: 2 bases; junction bases outside the gene matches: 5. Per germline, CDR1 DFQATT and CDR2 SNEGSKA (reference sequence). The CDR3 is 13 amino acids. DNA of the CDR3: TGCAGTGCTTGGGGACAGACCAACACTGAAGCTTTCTTT. Protein: CSAWGQTNTEAFF.

This clonotype was seen only a few times. The chain links TRBV4-1 to TRBJ2-3; weak D call: TRBD2 (6 bases). The CDR3 length is 16 residues. Trimming left V 1 base short and J 1 base short, with 12 bases between. CDR1 and CDR2 (germline): MGHRA, YSYEKL. The CDR3 DNA follows: TGCGCCAGCAGCCAAGGCCCGGGGACTGGCACAGATACGCAGTATTTT. Its translation: CASSQGPGTGTDTQYF.

This clonotype was seen only a few times. The chain links TRBV6-1 to TRBJ1-2; 10 nucleotides align to TRBD1. Looked up from germline, CDR1 is MNHNS and CDR2 is SASEGT. This CDR3 has 15 amino acids. J was trimmed by 11 bases and V by 6 bases; bases with no gene match: 15. Here the CDR3 reads CASSTTGTGEGPYTF. CDR3 sequence (DNA): TGTGCCAGCAGCACCACCGGGACAGGGGAAGGACCTTACACCTTC.

This clonotype was seen a few times. The chain is built from TRBV20-1 and TRBJ2-5, with D perhaps TRBD2 (5 bases). The CDR3 covers 14 residues. Germline CDR1 reads DFQATT; CDR2 reads SNEGSKA (reference sequence). V was shortened by 6 bases and J by 1 base, with 15 bases between the two germline ends. CDR3 sequence (DNA): TGCAGTGCCGTGCTAGCTCGGACCCAAGAGACCCAGTACTTC. As protein: CSAVLARTQETQYF.

This clonotype has a handful of counts. V is TRBV5-7 and J is TRBJ2-7; D is unclear. TRBV5-7 is an open reading frame whose function is uncertain. CDR3 length: 16 amino acids. V was trimmed by 1 base and J by 4 bases, leaving 18 bases between them. CDR3 bases: TGTGCCAGCAGCTTGAGGGTCGGAATGGTGGTTTACGAGCAGTACTTC. Its protein product is CASSLRVGMVVYEQYF.

The V call is TRBV28, the J call TRBJ2-1, with TRBD2 matching over 11 bases. In germline, CDR1 is MDHEN, CDR2 SYDVKM. CDR3 length equals 14 residues. The trim removed 6 bases at V and 15 bases at J, leaving 13 bases unmatched. The CDR3 is CASSPPQLAGVVFF. For the CDR3, the DNA is TGTGCCAGCAGCCCCCCTCAACTAGCGGGGGTGGTGTTCTTC.

The gene calls are TRBV28 and TRBJ1-1; no definite D call. The CDR3 totals 13 residues. The V gene's germline CDR1 is MDHEN and CDR2 SYDVKM. Trimming cost V 2 bases and J 7 bases, with 11 bases left between them. CDR3 in amino acids: CASSLPRPVEAFF. CDR3 DNA: TGTGCCAGCAGTTTACCTAGACCGGTTGAAGCTTTCTTT.

This clonotype appeared a few times. This sequence joins TRBV27 and TRBJ2-6; D unresolved. The CDR3 loop spans 14 amino acids. Germline V CDR1 and CDR2: MNHEY, SMNVEV (reference sequence). Trimming removed 4 bases from V and 0 bases from J, with 4 bases in between. The DNA of the CDR3 is TGTGCCAGCAGTTCCATCTCTGGGGCCAACGTCCTGACTTTC. It yields the protein CASSSISGANVLTF.